The source of this T cell receptor beta chain is a study of blood T cell repertoires in COVID-19. Measured with immunoSEQ multiplex PCR; TCRdb has only the in-frame clones, and not every one. The sample includes approximately 65,000 clones, about 75% of them seen just once. Germline V gene sequence: CDR1 WSHSY, CDR2 SAAADI. There are 12 residues in the CDR3. V lost 4 bases to trimming and J lost 6 bases, with 7 bases between them. The study recruited exposed participants who had met a COVID-19 case within 2 weeks before entry. This TCR was recovered from a woman aged 60-70 years who had been exposed to COVID-19. The chain has TRBV10-2 and TRBJ2-1; no firm D call. The specimen was PBMCs or T cells enriched from blood (not recorded which). CDR3 loop: CASSVTRNEQFF. In DNA form, the CDR3 reads TGCGCCAGCAGTGTCACGCGCAATGAGCAGTTCTTC.